These 24 T cell receptor beta chains share one sample of origin, sequenced in a study of post-analysis software for immune sequencing data. Sequencing libraries made from TCR beta cDNA carried unique molecular identifiers. A single record per CDR3 protein comes from TCRdb applying MiXCR to the PCR reads. The sample has about 260,000 distinct CDR3 sequences; 35% to 45% are singletons. These TCRs are of unknown antigen specificity. Study-wide results and limits: With TRBV5-6, TRBV5-1 and TRBV20-1 included, 4 or 5 TRBV segments were more frequent in patients than in controls.

The sample consisted of blood. The receptors here all came from a girl aged 10 to 17 with multiple sclerosis.

The chain carries TRBV29-1 and TRBJ2-2, with D possibly TRBD2 on 6 matching bases. The CDR3 is made up of 12 amino acids. Trimming removed 7 bases at V and 6 bases at J, with 12 bases between. Germline V gives CDR1 SQVTM, CDR2 ANQGSEA. For the CDR3, the DNA is TGCAGCGCCTTGGGGACTGCCGGGGAGCTGTTTTTT. Translation: CSALGTAGELFF.

This clonotype occurred once. The junction differs from germline at one of its ends, possibly a read error. The chain is built from TRBV11-2 and TRBJ1-4; 9 bases match TRBD1. The CDR3 is 15 amino acids. Germline lookup yields CDR1 SGHAT and CDR2 FQNNGV. The CDR3 nucleotides are TGTACCAGCAGCGTTGACACAGGGGGCCTTGAAAAACTGTTTTTT. Residues: CTSSVDTGGLEKLFF.

This clonotype was picked up a small number of times. The chain combines TRBV7-8 with TRBJ1-6; tentative D call: TRBD1 (6 bases). CDR1 is SGHVS, CDR2 FQNEAQ, per germline. The CDR3 consists of 17 residues. The V end lost 1 base, the J end lost 7 bases, and 17 bases lay between the germline ends. The CDR3 sequence: CASSLVNREVGNSPLHF. The CDR3 DNA reads TGTGCCAGCAGCTTAGTCAACAGGGAGGTCGGGAATTCACCCCTCCACTTT.

As for this clonotype: It may be a read error: a sequence one base away is much more abundant. The V call is TRBV5-1, the J call TRBJ1-1, with D unresolved. The CDR3 has 14 amino acids. In germline, CDR1 is SGHRS, CDR2 YFSETQ. Here the CDR3 reads CASSLASGNTEAVF. In DNA form, the CDR3 reads TGCGCCAGCAGCTTGGCGTCGGGTAACACTGAAGCTGTCTTT.

The gene calls are TRBV5-1 and TRBJ2-1, with 9 bases fitting TRBD2. The DNA matches TRBJ2-7 better at its end, which makes the J call doubtful. Germline V gene data show CDR1 as SGHRS and CDR2 as YFSETQ. This CDR3 comprises 17 residues. The CDR3 loop is CASSLFLAGNSYNEQYF. The CDR3 DNA follows: TGCGCCAGCAGCTTATTTCTAGCGGGGAACTCCTACAATGAGCAGTACTTC.

The chain combines TRBV7-3 with TRBJ1-6; a possible D gene is TRBD1 (5 bases). Trimming stripped 5 bases from V and 6 bases from J, with 11 bases between. Germline CDR1 SGHTA, CDR2 FQGTGA. The CDR3 length is 14 residues. Written as DNA, the CDR3 is TGTGCCAGCAGCAAAGGGACGGGTAATTCACCCCTCCACTTT. Encoded protein: CASSKGTGNSPLHF.

The chain employs TRBV24-1 and TRBJ1-6; D is possibly TRBD1 (6 bases). The CDR3 loop spans 15 amino acids. V was clipped by 3 bases and J by 10 bases, with 15 bases between them. CDR1 is KGHDR and CDR2 is SFDVKD in the germline V gene. The CDR3 loop reads CATSDAKGVGSPLHF. The DNA for the CDR3 is TGTGCCACCAGTGATGCAAAGGGGGTAGGCTCACCCCTCCACTTT.

The V and J genes are TRBV11-2 and TRBJ2-1; possible D gene TRBD2, 6 bases. Trimming left V 1 base short and J 0 bases short, with 16 bases between. This CDR3 has 18 residues. The germline V gene encodes CDR1 SGHAT and CDR2 FQNNGV. The CDR3 nucleotides read TGTGCCAGCAGCTTAGGCTCTTCGGCGGGACCCTCCTACAATGAGCAGTTCTTC. Encoded protein: CASSLGSSAGPSYNEQFF.

Many counts were recorded for this clonotype. This chain joins TRBV12-3 or TRBV12-4 and TRBJ2-5, with 7 bases that match TRBD1. The trim removed 5 bases at V and 5 bases at J, leaving 5 bases unmatched. The length of the CDR3 is 13 residues. The CDR3 spells CASSRQGGETQYF. In DNA form, the CDR3 reads TGTGCCAGCAGTCGACAGGGCGGTGAGACCCAGTACTTC.

A single count supports this clonotype. The CDR3 DNA follows: TGCGCCAGCAGCTTGGGGGTAGCGGGGGTCCAAGAGACCCAGTACTTC. This codes for CASSLGVAGVQETQYF. V usage is TRBV5-1 and J usage is TRBJ2-5; 9 bases map to TRBD2. Germline CDR1 SGHRS, CDR2 YFSETQ. Losses at the gene ends were 0 bases for V and 1 base for J; bases not matched to a gene: 4. This CDR3 has 16 amino acids. Together with reference TRBV5-1 and TRBJ2-5, the CDR3 gives the full variable domain: KAGVTQTPRYLIKTRGQQVTLSCSPISGHRSVSWYQQTPGQGLQFLFEYFSETQRNKGNFPGRFSGRQFSNSRSEMNVSTLELGDSALYLCASSLGVAGVQETQYFGPGTRLLVL.

A remark on this clonotype: A single base separates this from a much larger clone, so it may be a read error. This sequence joins TRBV18 and TRBJ2-5; D is unresolved. Trimming cost V 3 bases and J 5 bases, with 19 bases left between them. The CDR3 is 16 residues long. In germline, CDR1 is KGHSH, CDR2 LQKENI. The CDR3 spells CASSPGLGTQRETQYF. The CDR3 DNA reads TGTGCCAGCTCACCGGGGTTAGGAACCCAAAGGGAGACCCAGTACTTC.

Details on this clonotype: This may stem from a read error, because a much larger clone lies one nucleotide away. CDR3 nucleotide sequence: TGCGCCAGCAGCTTGGCAGCGGGCACAGATGCGCAGTATTTT. It codes for CASSLAAGTDAQYF. The rearrangement links TRBV5-1 to TRBJ2-3; D perhaps matches TRBD2 (6 bases). This CDR3 has 14 amino acids. Looked up from germline, CDR1 is SGHRS and CDR2 is YFSETQ.

This chain connects TRBV20-1 to TRBJ1-5; D not certain. There are 12 residues in the CDR3. V lost 2 bases and J lost 6, with 8 bases in between. The germline gives CDR1 DFQATT, CDR2 SNEGSKA (reference sequence). DNA for the CDR3: TGCAGTGCTAGAACTGTCGCTCAGCCCCAGCATTTT. It translates to CSARTVAQPQHF.

The chain couples TRBV24-1 to TRBJ1-1; D not certain. The ends were cut back, 3 bases at V and 1 base at J, with 5 bases in the middle. This CDR3 is built from 13 residues. The V gene's germline CDR1 is KGHDR and CDR2 SFDVKD. This chain's CDR3 is CATSDRENTEAFF. CDR3 in DNA: TGTGCCACCAGTGATCGGGAGAACACTGAAGCTTTCTTT.

This clonotype was seen a handful of times. The gene calls are TRBV5-1 and TRBJ1-1, with D tentatively TRBD1 (5 bases). The V gene lost 0 bases and the J gene lost 2 bases, with 8 bases spanning the gap. The CDR3 has 14 amino acids. CDR1 is SGHRS, CDR2 YFSETQ, per germline. The CDR3 DNA reads TGCGCCAGCAGCTTGGTAGGGGAAAACACTGAAGCTTTCTTT. Translation gives CASSLVGENTEAFF.

The chain carries TRBV6-1 and TRBJ2-1; no definite D call. The CDR3 is 12 amino acids. Germline CDR1 is MNHNS and CDR2 is SASEGT. V dropped 4 bases and J dropped 6 bases, with 7 bases sitting between them. In DNA, the CDR3 is TGTGCCAGCAGTGCCCGGGTCAATGAGCAGTTCTTC. Translation gives CASSARVNEQFF.

The chain combines TRBV5-1 with TRBJ2-7, with 8 bases aligning to TRBD1. The V gene's germline CDR1 is SGHRS and CDR2 YFSETQ. V was clipped by 0 bases and J by 0 bases; unmatched bases: 5. The CDR3 is 16 amino acids. In DNA form, the CDR3 reads TGCGCCAGCAGCTTGGGCAGGGACAGGAGCTCCTACGAGCAGTACTTC. It codes for CASSLGRDRSSYEQYF.

This chain uses TRBV28 with TRBJ1-1; TRBD1 might be the D (5 bases). Germline lookup yields CDR1 MDHEN and CDR2 SYDVKM. This CDR3 has 15 amino acids. V was clipped by 2 bases and J by 2 bases, with 12 bases between them. CDR3 amino acids: CASSLNVGRNTEAFF. The CDR3 DNA reads as TGTGCCAGCAGTTTAAACGTGGGGCGAAACACTGAAGCTTTCTTT.

About this clonotype itself: At one end, the junction sequence differs from germline, possibly due to a read error. The CDR3 region is CASSLTDSSNYGYAF. DNA for the CDR3: TGCGCCAGCAGCTTGACGGACAGCTCTAACTATGGCTACGCCTTC. The rearrangement links TRBV5-1 to TRBJ1-2; TRBD1 is a possible D gene (6 bases). This CDR3 has 15 amino acids. Germline CDR1 reads SGHRS; CDR2 reads YFSETQ.

V usage is TRBV7-2 and J usage is TRBJ2-1; 8 bases are a match to TRBD2. Germline V gene lookup returns CDR1 SGHTA and CDR2 FQGNSA. The ends lost 2 bases at V and 2 bases at J; junction bases unmatched: 5. This CDR3 is 16 amino acids long. The CDR3 spells CASSLLAGFPYNEQFF. The DNA for the CDR3 is TGTGCCAGCAGCTTACTAGCGGGCTTTCCCTACAATGAGCAGTTCTTC.

This clonotype was observed at least ten times. The rearrangement uses TRBV9 and TRBJ1-2, with D possibly TRBD1 on 6 matching bases. V shed 4 bases and J shed 10 bases, with 14 bases lying between them. CDR3 size: 12 residues. Germline CDR1 reads SGDLS; CDR2 reads YYNGEE. Written as DNA, the CDR3 is TGTGCCAGCAGCATTCTGACAGGCGACTACACCTTC. Translation: CASSILTGDYTF.

The chain combines TRBV6-4 with TRBJ2-2; D might be TRBD1 (6 bases). The germline CDR1 and CDR2 sequences are MRHNA and SNTAGT. Trimming took off 2 bases at V and 1 base at J, with 11 bases between the two ends. The CDR3 is made up of 16 amino acids. CDR3 DNA sequence: TGTGCCAGCAGTGACGGGGCAGGGGAGAACACCGGGGAGCTGTTTTTT. Its protein product is CASSDGAGENTGELFF.

Ten or more counts support this clonotype. The chain is built from TRBV20-1 and TRBJ2-7; D is possibly TRBD2 (6 bases). CDR1 and CDR2 from the germline V gene are DFQATT and SNEGSKA (reference sequence). Between the trimmed V and J ends, which lost 3 bases and 2 bases, there was a span of 14 bases. The CDR3 has 14 residues. Here the CDR3 reads CSASDAQRAYEQYF. The CDR3 DNA reads TGCAGTGCTAGTGACGCCCAGCGGGCCTACGAGCAGTACTTC.

The gene calls are TRBV6-1 and TRBJ1-1; D perhaps matches TRBD1 (6 bases). V gave up 6 bases and J gave up 0 bases, with 23 bases separating them. Germline V gives CDR1 MNHNS, CDR2 SASEGT. The CDR3 consists of 18 residues. The CDR3 spells CASRPNLPQGSMNTEAFF. The CDR3 nucleotides are TGTGCCAGCAGACCTAACCTCCCACAGGGCTCGATGAACACTGAAGCTTTCTTT.